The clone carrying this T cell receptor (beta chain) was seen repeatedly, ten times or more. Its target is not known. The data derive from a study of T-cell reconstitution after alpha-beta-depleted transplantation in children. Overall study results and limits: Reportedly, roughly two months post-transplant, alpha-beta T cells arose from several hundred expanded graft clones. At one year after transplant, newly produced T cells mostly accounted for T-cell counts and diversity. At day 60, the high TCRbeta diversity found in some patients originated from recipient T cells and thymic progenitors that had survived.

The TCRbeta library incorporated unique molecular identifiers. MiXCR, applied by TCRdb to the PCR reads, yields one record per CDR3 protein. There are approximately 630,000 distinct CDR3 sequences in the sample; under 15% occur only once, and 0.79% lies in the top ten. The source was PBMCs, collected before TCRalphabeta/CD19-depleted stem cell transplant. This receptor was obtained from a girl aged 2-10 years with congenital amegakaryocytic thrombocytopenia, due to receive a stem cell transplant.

This CDR3 is CSARDDGSAYNEQFF. CDR3 DNA: TGCAGTGCTAGAGATGACGGGAGCGCCTACAATGAGCAGTTCTTC. The chain has TRBV20-1 and TRBJ2-1; TRBD2 is a possible D gene (6 bases). The CDR3 has 15 residues. Germline V gives CDR1 DFQATT, CDR2 SNEGSKA (reference sequence). Trimming took off 0 bases at V and 2 bases at J, with 11 bases between the two ends.